This T cell receptor (beta chain) comes out of a study of T cells in Graves' hyperthyroidism and ophthalmopathy. Study-wide points: Model predictions of ophthalmopathy came a median approximately 6.2 months before onset. Clonotypes that were expanded in thyroid above 0.001 mostly appeared in blood too.

On this clonotype itself: Its antigen is not known.

The CDR3 extends over 13 amino acids. Per germline, CDR1 DFQATT and CDR2 SNEGSKA (reference sequence). With 0 bases removed from V and 5 bases from J, the gap between germline ends came to 10 bases. Amplification targeted TCR beta CDR3 regions from RNA transcripts. The primer set for the first-round RT-PCR of the TCR CDR3 was HTBI. TCRdb analysed the multiplex PCR reads with MiXCR anew, one entry per CDR3 protein. The repertoire holds about 300,000 distinct CDR3 sequences, with 13% as singletons. Uncontrolled infection, other autoimmune disease, pregnancy and lactation each barred patients from inclusion. Blood from later-ophthalmopathy patients was taken at first hyperthyroidism diagnosis.

Sequencing input: blood. The source is a woman in her 30s with Graves' hyperthyroidism that later progressed to Graves' ophthalmopathy. V is TRBV20-1 and J is TRBJ2-5, with a tentative D call TRBD2 (5 bases). The CDR3 DNA is TGCAGTGCTAGAGATACGGGGTTGGAGACCCAGTACTTC. Its protein is CSARDTGLETQYF.